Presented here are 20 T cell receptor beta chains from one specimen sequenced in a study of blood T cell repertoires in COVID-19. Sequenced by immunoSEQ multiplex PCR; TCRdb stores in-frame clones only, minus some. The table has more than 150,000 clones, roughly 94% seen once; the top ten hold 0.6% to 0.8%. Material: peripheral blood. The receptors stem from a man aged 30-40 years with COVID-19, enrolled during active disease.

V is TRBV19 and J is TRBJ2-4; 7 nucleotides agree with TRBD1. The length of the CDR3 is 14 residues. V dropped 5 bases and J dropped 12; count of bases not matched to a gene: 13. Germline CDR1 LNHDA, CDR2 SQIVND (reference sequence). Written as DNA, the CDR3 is TGTGCCAGTAGTGACACAGGGGACGGGGTCGGTCAGTACTTC. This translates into CASSDTGDGVGQYF.

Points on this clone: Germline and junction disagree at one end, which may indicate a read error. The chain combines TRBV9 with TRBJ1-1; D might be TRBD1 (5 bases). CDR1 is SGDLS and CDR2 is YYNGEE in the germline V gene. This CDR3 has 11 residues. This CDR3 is CASSDGRRGYF. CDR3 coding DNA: TGTGCCAGCAGCGACGGACGGAGGGGTTACTTT.

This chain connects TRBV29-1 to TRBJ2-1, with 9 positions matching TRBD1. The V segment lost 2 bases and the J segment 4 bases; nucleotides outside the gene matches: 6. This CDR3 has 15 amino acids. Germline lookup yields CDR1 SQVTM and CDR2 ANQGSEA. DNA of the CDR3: TGCAGCGTTGAACCCAGGACAGGGGTATACAATGAGCAGTTCTTC. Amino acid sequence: CSVEPRTGVYNEQFF.

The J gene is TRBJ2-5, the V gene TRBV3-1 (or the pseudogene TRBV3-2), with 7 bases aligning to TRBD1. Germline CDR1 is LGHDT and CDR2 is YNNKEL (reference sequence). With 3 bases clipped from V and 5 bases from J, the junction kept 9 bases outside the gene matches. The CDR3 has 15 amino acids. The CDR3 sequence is CASSQAGTEYETQYF. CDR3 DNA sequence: TGTGCCAGCAGCCAGGCCGGGACAGAGTACGAGACCCAGTACTTC.

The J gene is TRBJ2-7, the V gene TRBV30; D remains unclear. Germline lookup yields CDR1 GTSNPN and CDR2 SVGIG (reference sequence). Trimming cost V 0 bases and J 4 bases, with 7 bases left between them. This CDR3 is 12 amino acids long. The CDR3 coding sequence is TGTGCCTGGAGTGTATCCGGGTACGAGCAGTACTTC. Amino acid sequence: CAWSVSGYEQYF.

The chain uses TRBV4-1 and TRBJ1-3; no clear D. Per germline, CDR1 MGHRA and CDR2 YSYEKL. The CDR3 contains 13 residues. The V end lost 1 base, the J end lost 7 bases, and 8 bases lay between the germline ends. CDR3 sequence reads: CASSQAPQNTIYF. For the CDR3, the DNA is TGCGCCAGCAGCCAAGCCCCCCAGAACACCATATATTTT.

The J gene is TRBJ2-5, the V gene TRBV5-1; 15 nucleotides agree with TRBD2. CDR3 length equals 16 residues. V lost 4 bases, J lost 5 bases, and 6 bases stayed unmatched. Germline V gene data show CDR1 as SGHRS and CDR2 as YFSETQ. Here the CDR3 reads CASSRTSGGAQETQYF. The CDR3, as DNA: TGCGCCAGCAGCCGGACTAGCGGGGGGGCCCAGGAGACCCAGTACTTC.

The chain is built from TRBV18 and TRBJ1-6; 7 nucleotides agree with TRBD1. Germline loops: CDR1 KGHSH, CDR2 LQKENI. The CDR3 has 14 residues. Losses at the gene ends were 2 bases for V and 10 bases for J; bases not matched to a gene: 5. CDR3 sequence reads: CASSPDRVESPLHF. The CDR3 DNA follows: TGTGCCAGCTCACCAGACAGGGTGGAATCACCCCTCCACTTT.

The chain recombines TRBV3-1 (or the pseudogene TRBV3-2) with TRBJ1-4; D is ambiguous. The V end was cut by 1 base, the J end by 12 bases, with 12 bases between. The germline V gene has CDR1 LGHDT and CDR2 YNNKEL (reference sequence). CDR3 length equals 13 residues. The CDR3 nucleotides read TGTGCCAGCAGCCAAGTAGCGTCGGAGGAACTGTTTTTT. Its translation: CASSQVASEELFF.

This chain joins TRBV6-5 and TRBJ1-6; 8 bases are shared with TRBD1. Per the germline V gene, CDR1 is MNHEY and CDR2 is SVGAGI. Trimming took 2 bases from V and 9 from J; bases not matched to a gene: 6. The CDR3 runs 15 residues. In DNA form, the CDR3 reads TGTGCCAGCAGTTACCGGCAGGGGGCAGGTTCACCCCTCCACTTT. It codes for CASSYRQGAGSPLHF.

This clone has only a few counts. The DNA of the CDR3 is TGTGCCAGCAGGGAGCGGGTTCAATCACCCCTCCACTTT. Protein sequence: CASRERVQSPLHF. The chain carries TRBV27 and TRBJ1-6, with D unclear. This CDR3 contains 13 residues. Trimming removed 6 bases from V and 10 bases from J, with 13 bases in between. Germline V gene sequence: CDR1 MNHEY, CDR2 SMNVEV (reference sequence).

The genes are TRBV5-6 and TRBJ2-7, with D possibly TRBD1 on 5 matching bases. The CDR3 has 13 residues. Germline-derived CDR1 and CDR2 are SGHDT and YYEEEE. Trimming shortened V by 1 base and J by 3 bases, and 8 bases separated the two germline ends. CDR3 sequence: CASSLQGNYEQYF. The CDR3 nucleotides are TGTGCCAGCAGCTTGCAGGGAAACTACGAGCAGTACTTC. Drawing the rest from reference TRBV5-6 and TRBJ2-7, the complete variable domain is DAGVTQSPTHLIKTRGQQVTLRCSPKSGHDTVSWYQQALGQGPQFIFQYYEEEERQRGNFPDRFSGHQFPNYSSELNVNALLLGDSALYLCASSLQGNYEQYFGPGTRLTVT.

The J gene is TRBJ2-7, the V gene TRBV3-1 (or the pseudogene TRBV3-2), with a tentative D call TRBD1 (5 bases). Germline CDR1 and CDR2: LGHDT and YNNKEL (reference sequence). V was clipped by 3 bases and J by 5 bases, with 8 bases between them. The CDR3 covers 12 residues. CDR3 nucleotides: TGTGCCAGCAGCCAGGGGCCGAACGAGCAGTACTTC. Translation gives CASSQGPNEQYF.

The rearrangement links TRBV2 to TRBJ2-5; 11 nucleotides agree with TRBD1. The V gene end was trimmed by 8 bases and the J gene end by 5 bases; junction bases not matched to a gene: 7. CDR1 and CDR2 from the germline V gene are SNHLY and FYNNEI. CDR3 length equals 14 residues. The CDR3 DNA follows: TGTGCCAGCCGCCGGACAGGGGGCCGGGAGACCCAGTACTTC. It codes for CASRRTGGRETQYF.

The CDR3 nucleotides are TGTGCCAGTCAGGCCGGGACTAGCGGGGGGCCTAGGTGCCACGAGCAGTACTTC. Translating it yields CASQAGTSGGPRCHEQYF. The chain combines TRBV9 with TRBJ2-7; TRBD2 matches at 15 bases. Germline V gene lookup returns CDR1 SGDLS and CDR2 YYNGEE. This CDR3 comprises 18 residues. With 8 bases clipped from V and 5 bases from J, the junction kept 17 bases outside the gene matches.

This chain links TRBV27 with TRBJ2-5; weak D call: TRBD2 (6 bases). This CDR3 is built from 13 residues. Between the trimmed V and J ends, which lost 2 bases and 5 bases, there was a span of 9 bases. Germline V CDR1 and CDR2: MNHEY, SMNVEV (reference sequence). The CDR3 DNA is TGTGCCAGCAGTTTAGGGGGGTTGGAGACCCAGTACTTC. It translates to CASSLGGLETQYF.

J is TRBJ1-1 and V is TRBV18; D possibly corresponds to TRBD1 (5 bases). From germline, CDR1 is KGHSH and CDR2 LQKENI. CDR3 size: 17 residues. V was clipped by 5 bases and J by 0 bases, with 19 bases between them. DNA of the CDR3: TGTGCCAGCTCAGCGACCCAGGGTCCGTGGATGAACACTGAAGCTTTCTTT. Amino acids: CASSATQGPWMNTEAFF.

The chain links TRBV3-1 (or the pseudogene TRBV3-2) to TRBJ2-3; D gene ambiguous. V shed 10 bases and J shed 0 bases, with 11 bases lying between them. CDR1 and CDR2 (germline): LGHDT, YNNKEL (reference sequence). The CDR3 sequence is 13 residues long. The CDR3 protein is CATTKASTDTQYF. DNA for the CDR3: TGTGCCACCACGAAAGCTAGCACAGATACGCAGTATTTT.

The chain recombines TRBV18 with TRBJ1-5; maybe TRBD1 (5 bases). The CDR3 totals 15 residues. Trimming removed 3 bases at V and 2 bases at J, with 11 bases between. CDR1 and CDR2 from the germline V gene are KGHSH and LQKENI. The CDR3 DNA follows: TGTGCCAGCTCACCTGGGGCAGGCGGCAATCAGCCCCAGCATTTT. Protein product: CASSPGAGGNQPQHF.

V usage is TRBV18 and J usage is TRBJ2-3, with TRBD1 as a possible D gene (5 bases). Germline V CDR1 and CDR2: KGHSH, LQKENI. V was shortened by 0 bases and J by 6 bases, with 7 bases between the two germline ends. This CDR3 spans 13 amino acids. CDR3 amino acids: CASSPPQADTQYF. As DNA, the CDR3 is TGTGCCAGCTCACCACCACAGGCTGATACGCAGTATTTT.